A single sample gave rise to the 17 T cell receptor beta chains below, sequenced in a study of shared T cell receptors in the human thymus. Sequenced by immunoSEQ multiplex PCR; TCRdb stores in-frame clones only, minus some. The profile shows 540,000 or so clones, around 78% of them singletons. The same data also contributed to another study, on human thymus T cells.

Material: thymocytes. Source of these receptors: a boy in the first two years of life with a congenital heart defect.

This clone was seen a few times. The V and J genes are TRBV7-6 and TRBJ2-4, with D perhaps matching TRBD2 (6 bases). The V and J ends lost 6 bases and 0 bases respectively, with 12 bases between them. From germline, CDR1 is SGHVS and CDR2 FNYEAQ. The CDR3 loop spans 15 amino acids. CDR3 bases: TGTGCCAGCAGGACTCCGACTAGAGCCAAAAACATTCAGTACTTC. It is translated as CASRTPTRAKNIQYF.

With regard to this clone: The same CDR3 arises from other DNA sequences in this sample as well. The V call is TRBV28, the J call TRBJ2-2; D is uncertain. There are 12 residues in the CDR3. Trimming pared 3 bases from V and 5 bases from J, leaving 4 bases between. Germline CDR1 is MDHEN and CDR2 is SYDVKM. In DNA form, the CDR3 reads TGTGCCAGCAGTTTTAGAACCGGGGAGCTGTTTTTT. Translating gives CASSFRTGELFF.

On this clone: At the DNA level, this CDR3 is encoded by other sequences in the same sample as well. V is TRBV4-3 and J is TRBJ2-7, with D unresolved. The CDR3 runs to 14 residues. The germline V gene encodes CDR1 LGHNA and CDR2 YSLEER. Deletions cut 0 bases from V and 2 bases from J, with 8 bases between. CDR3 sequence reads: CASSQDGQTYEQYF. The CDR3, as DNA: TGCGCCAGCAGCCAAGATGGGCAGACCTACGAGCAGTACTTC.

CDR3 amino acids: CASSVGRRDRGYSNEQFF. The CDR3 bases are TGTGCCAGCAGCGTAGGTCGTCGGGACAGGGGTTATAGCAATGAGCAGTTCTTC. The rearrangement uses TRBV9 and TRBJ2-1; 10 nucleotides agree with TRBD1. Germline loops: CDR1 SGDLS, CDR2 YYNGEE. V shed 0 bases, J shed 6 bases, and the junction held 12 bases outside the gene matches. CDR3 length: 18 amino acids.

The V call is TRBV20-1, the J call TRBJ2-1; D might be TRBD2 (6 bases). CDR1 and CDR2 from the germline V gene are DFQATT and SNEGSKA (reference sequence). The length of the CDR3 is 11 residues. Trimming pared 3 bases from V and 9 bases from J, leaving 9 bases between. The CDR3 reads CSASRSGEQFF. In nucleotides, the CDR3 is TGCAGTGCTAGCCGTAGCGGTGAGCAGTTCTTC.

The V call is TRBV14, the J call TRBJ1-1; no clear D. Trimming cost V 2 bases and J 0 bases, with 16 bases left between them. In germline, CDR1 is SGHDN, CDR2 FVKESK. This CDR3 comprises 17 residues. The CDR3 coding sequence is TGTGCCAGCAGCCAACGAGGCCCCCCGCTCCTGAACACTGAAGCTTTCTTT. This gives the protein CASSQRGPPLLNTEAFF. The whole variable domain, remainder taken from reference TRBV14 and TRBJ1-1, is EAGVTQFPSHSVIEKGQTVTLRCDPISGHDNLYWYRRVMGKEIKFLLHFVKESKQDESGMPNNRFLAERTGGTYSTLKVQPAELEDSGVYFCASSQRGPPLLNTEAFFGQGTRLTVV.

This clone has just a few counts. The CDR3 nucleotides are TGTGCCAGCAGCTTGGCGGCTAGCCCAGATACGCAGTATTTT. This codes for CASSLAASPDTQYF. The chain couples TRBV5-8 to TRBJ2-3; a possible D gene is TRBD2 (5 bases). The CDR3 has 14 residues. Germline V gene data show CDR1 as SGHTS and CDR2 as YDEGEE. Trimming stripped 0 bases from V and 4 bases from J, with 9 bases between.

The table lists this clone with a few counts. CDR3 sequence: CASSPSRTSDGYTF. CDR3 nucleotides: TGCGCCAGCAGTCCGTCGAGGACATCGGATGGCTACACCTTC. The V and J genes are TRBV23-1 and TRBJ1-2; D possibly corresponds to TRBD1 (5 bases). Being an ORF, TRBV23-1 has a function that is uncertain. V was cut by 4 bases and J by 6 bases, with 15 bases left in between. This CDR3 contains 14 residues.

The V gene is TRBV5-8, the J gene TRBJ2-3, with 11 bases identical to TRBD1. With V trimmed by 4 bases and J by 6 bases, 1 base remained unmatched. Germline V CDR1 and CDR2: SGHTS, YDEGEE. The CDR3 spans 13 residues. CDR3 in DNA: TGTGCCAGCAGCGGACAGGGGGCGGATACGCAGTATTTT. Its protein product is CASSGQGADTQYF.

In DNA, the CDR3 is TGCGCCAGCAGCCAAGATAATGGGACTAGCGGGAGCCAGGACAATGAGCAGTTCTTC. It codes for CASSQDNGTSGSQDNEQFF. The chain links TRBV4-3 to TRBJ2-1; TRBD2 matches 14 bases. CDR1 is LGHNA, CDR2 YSLEER, per germline. This CDR3 contains 19 residues. V shed 0 bases, J shed 5 bases, and the junction held 9 bases outside the gene matches.

This clone was seen just once. The rearrangement joins TRBV6-4 to TRBJ2-7; 8 bases are a match to TRBD2. With 3 bases clipped from V and 0 bases from J, the junction kept 4 bases outside the gene matches. The CDR3 is 15 residues long. The germline V gene has CDR1 MRHNA and CDR2 SNTAGT. The CDR3 region is CASSDPTSGSYEQYF. In DNA form, the CDR3 reads TGTGCCAGCAGTGATCCTACTAGCGGCTCCTACGAGCAGTACTTC.

The chain is built from TRBV4-3 and TRBJ2-5, with 10 bases lining up with TRBD2. Trimming took 4 bases from V and 4 from J; bases not matched to a gene: 12. Germline V gene sequence: CDR1 LGHNA, CDR2 YSLEER. The CDR3 has 17 residues. The CDR3 DNA reads as TGCGCCAGCAGCCTCATACTGGGACTAGCGTCCCCAGAGACCCAGTACTTC. It translates to CASSLILGLASPETQYF.

The gene calls are TRBV19 and TRBJ1-5; the D is unclear. The germline gives CDR1 LNHDA, CDR2 SQIVND (reference sequence). The CDR3 length is 13 residues. With 8 bases removed from V and 0 bases from J, the gap between germline ends came to 8 bases. CDR3 region: CASGLLSNQPQHF. The CDR3 DNA reads TGTGCCAGTGGACTACTTAGCAATCAGCCCCAGCATTTT.

This chain joins TRBV12-5 and TRBJ2-4; no clear D. Germline-derived CDR1 and CDR2 are LGHNT and FRNRAP. The V gene lost 4 bases and the J gene lost 2 bases, with 9 bases spanning the gap. This CDR3 has 14 amino acids. The DNA for the CDR3 is TGTGCTAGTGGTTCGCTTCTATCCAAAAACATTCAGTACTTC. Amino acids: CASGSLLSKNIQYF.

This clone has more than one count but fewer than ten. The chain links TRBV7-3 to TRBJ2-2, with 8 bases identical to TRBD1. Per the germline V gene, CDR1 is SGHTA and CDR2 is FQGTGA. This CDR3 has 17 amino acids. Germline trimming cut 5 bases from V and 5 bases from J; bases unmatched to any gene: 13. This CDR3 reads CASSPRTGPGQTGELFF. The CDR3 DNA sequence: TGTGCCAGCAGCCCGCGGACAGGGCCGGGGCAGACCGGGGAGCTGTTTTTT.

The CDR3 reads CASGLGEPQHF. In DNA form, the CDR3 reads TGTGCTAGTGGTTTAGGGGAGCCCCAGCATTTT. The chain joins TRBV12-5 to TRBJ1-5, with D possibly matching TRBD1 (5 bases). CDR3 length: 11 amino acids. From germline, CDR1 is LGHNT and CDR2 FRNRAP. V lost 3 bases to trimming and J lost 8 bases, with 5 bases between them.

The chain carries TRBV7-9 and TRBJ2-3; 10 bases fit TRBD2. The CDR3 extends over 16 amino acids. Germline assignment: CDR1 SEHNR and CDR2 FQNEAQ (reference sequence). Trimming cost V 3 bases and J 6 bases; bases outside gene matches: 9. CDR3 amino acids: CASSFPKREGSDTQYF. DNA of the CDR3: TGTGCCAGCAGCTTCCCTAAGCGGGAGGGCTCGGATACGCAGTATTTT.